The 9 T cell receptor beta chains given below trace back to one sample, sequenced in a study of cytomegalovirus exposure and HLA in healthy donors. This PCR relied on a set of 60 Vbeta primers and 13 Jbeta primers. Data came from immunoSEQ multiplex PCR; TCRdb stores just in-frame clones and leaves some out. The sample has fewer than 150,000 clones, over 65% seen once. The sample consisted of PBMCs. These receptors originate from a woman aged 18-29 years in good health and CMV-seronegative.

V usage is TRBV11-3 and J usage is TRBJ2-5; no reliable D call. Trimming left V 5 bases short and J 5 bases short, with 9 bases between. This CDR3 is built from 12 residues. Germline-derived CDR1 and CDR2 are SGHNT and YENEEA. CDR3 in DNA: TGTGCCAGCAGCAAAAGAGGCGAGACCCAGTACTTC. Protein product: CASSKRGETQYF.

V gene TRBV2 combines with J gene TRBJ2-4; TRBD1 is a possible D gene (5 bases). The length of the CDR3 is 12 residues. The germline gives CDR1 SNHLY, CDR2 FYNNEI. The V gene lost 5 bases and the J gene lost 5 bases, with 7 bases spanning the gap. In DNA, the CDR3 is TGTGCCAGCAGTAAGACAGAAAACATTCAGTACTTC. This gives the protein CASSKTENIQYF.

The chain carries TRBV19 and TRBJ2-3, with TRBD2 matching 9 bases. The CDR3 contains 19 residues. V trimming: 2 bases; J trimming: 7 bases; junction bases outside the gene matches: 19. CDR1 is LNHDA, CDR2 SQIVND, per germline (reference sequence). The CDR3 sequence: CASSIRLAAGSYSPYTQYF. In DNA form, the CDR3 reads TGTGCCAGTAGTATACGACTAGCGGCCGGTTCATATTCCCCTTATACGCAGTATTTT.

The chain has TRBV7-6 and TRBJ2-1, with D possibly TRBD2 on 5 matching bases. CDR3 size: 14 residues. Per the germline V gene, CDR1 is SGHVS and CDR2 is FNYEAQ. The germline V and J ends were trimmed by 1 base and 4 bases, with 8 bases remaining between them. This CDR3 is CASSLVSGYNEQFF. The CDR3, as DNA: TGTGCCAGCAGCTTAGTCTCGGGATACAATGAGCAGTTCTTC.

The V and J genes are TRBV18 and TRBJ1-4; perhaps TRBD1 as D (5 bases). Germline CDR1 KGHSH, CDR2 LQKENI. Trimming took 3 bases from V and 8 from J, leaving 10 bases between them. CDR3 size: 13 residues. CDR3 protein: CASSPAGREKLFF. The CDR3 DNA is TGTGCCAGCTCACCGGCAGGGCGGGAAAAACTGTTTTTT. Full variable domain (outside the CDR3, taken from reference TRBV18 and TRBJ1-4): NAGVMQNPRHLVRRRGQEARLRCSPMKGHSHVYWYRQLPEEGLKFMVYLQKENIIDESGMPKERFSAEFPKEGPSILRIQQVVRGDSAAYFCASSPAGREKLFFGSGTQLSVL.

V and J are TRBV28 and TRBJ2-7; D gene uncertain. Germline V gives CDR1 MDHEN, CDR2 SYDVKM. The CDR3 covers 13 residues. The V and J ends lost 5 bases and 1 base respectively, with 9 bases between them. The CDR3 loop is CASSPRLSYEQYF. DNA of the CDR3: TGTGCCAGCAGTCCCCGTTTATCCTACGAGCAGTACTTC.

This chain connects TRBV28 to TRBJ2-1, with D hard to call. Germline CDR1 and CDR2: MDHEN and SYDVKM. The CDR3 length is 14 residues. V was shortened by 1 base and J by 5 bases, with 9 bases between the two germline ends. The CDR3 protein is CASSLLQNNNEQFF. CDR3 coding DNA: TGTGCCAGCAGTTTATTACAGAATAACAATGAGCAGTTCTTC.

This chain connects TRBV7-2 to TRBJ2-5; TRBD1 aligns across 8 bases. Germline V CDR1 and CDR2: SGHTA, FQGNSA. The CDR3 runs 13 residues. V dropped 4 bases and J dropped 5; count of bases not matched to a gene: 3. The CDR3: CASSSDRAETQYF. DNA of the CDR3: TGTGCCAGCAGCTCGGACAGGGCGGAGACCCAGTACTTC.

CDR3 in amino acids: CASSQGLAGNEQFF. The CDR3 DNA reads as TGTGCCAGCAGTCAGGGACTAGCGGGGAATGAGCAGTTCTTC. The rearrangement joins TRBV27 to TRBJ2-1, with TRBD2 matching 13 bases. J was trimmed by 7 bases and V by 5 bases; bases with no gene match: 2. The CDR3 length is 14 residues. The V gene's germline CDR1 is MNHEY and CDR2 SMNVEV (reference sequence).